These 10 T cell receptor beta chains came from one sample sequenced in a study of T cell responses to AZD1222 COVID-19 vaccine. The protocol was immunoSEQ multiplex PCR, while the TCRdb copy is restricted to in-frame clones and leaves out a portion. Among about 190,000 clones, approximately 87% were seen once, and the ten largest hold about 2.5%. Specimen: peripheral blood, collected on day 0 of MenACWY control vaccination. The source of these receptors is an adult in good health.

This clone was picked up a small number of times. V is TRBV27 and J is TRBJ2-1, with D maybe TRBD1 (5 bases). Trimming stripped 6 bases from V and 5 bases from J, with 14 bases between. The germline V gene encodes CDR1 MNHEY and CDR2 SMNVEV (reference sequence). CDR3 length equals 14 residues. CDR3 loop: CASRTDRFNNEQFF. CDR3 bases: TGTGCCAGCAGGACAGACCGATTCAACAATGAGCAGTTCTTC.

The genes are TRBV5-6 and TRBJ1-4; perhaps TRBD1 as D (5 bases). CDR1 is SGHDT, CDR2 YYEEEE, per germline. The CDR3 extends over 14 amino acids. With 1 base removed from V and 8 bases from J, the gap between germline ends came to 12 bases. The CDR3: CASSLKGAGEKLFF. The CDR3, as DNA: TGTGCCAGCAGCTTGAAAGGGGCAGGGGAAAAACTGTTTTTT. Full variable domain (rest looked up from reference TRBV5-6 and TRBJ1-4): DAGVTQSPTHLIKTRGQQVTLRCSPKSGHDTVSWYQQALGQGPQFIFQYYEEEERQRGNFPDRFSGHQFPNYSSELNVNALLLGDSALYLCASSLKGAGEKLFFGSGTQLSVL.

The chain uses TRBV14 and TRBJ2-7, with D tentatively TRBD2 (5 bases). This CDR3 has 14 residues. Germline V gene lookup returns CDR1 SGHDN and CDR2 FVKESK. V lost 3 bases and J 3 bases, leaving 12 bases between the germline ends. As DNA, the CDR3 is TGTGCCAGCAGCCAGTACGGGAAGGGCTACGAGCAGTACTTC. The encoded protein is CASSQYGKGYEQYF.

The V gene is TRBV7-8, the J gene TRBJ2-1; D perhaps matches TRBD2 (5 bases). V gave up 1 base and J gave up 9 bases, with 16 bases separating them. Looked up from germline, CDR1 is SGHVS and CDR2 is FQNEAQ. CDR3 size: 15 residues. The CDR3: CASSLGQRPRGEQFF. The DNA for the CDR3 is TGTGCCAGCAGCTTAGGCCAGCGGCCCCGTGGTGAGCAGTTCTTC.

CDR3 protein: CASSLARGGRSADEQYF. The CDR3 coding sequence is TGTGCCAGCAGCTTAGCTAGGGGTGGCAGGTCGGCGGACGAGCAGTACTTC. The rearrangement joins TRBV11-3 to TRBJ2-7; D perhaps matches TRBD1 (5 bases). Trimming removed 1 base from V and 5 bases from J, with 21 bases in between. The CDR3 contains 17 residues. Germline lookup yields CDR1 SGHNT and CDR2 YENEEA.

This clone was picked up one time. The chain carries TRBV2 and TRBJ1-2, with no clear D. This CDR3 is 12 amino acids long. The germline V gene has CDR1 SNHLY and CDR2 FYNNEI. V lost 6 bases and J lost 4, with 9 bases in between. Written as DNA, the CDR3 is TGTGCCAGCAGCCTGGAGGGCTATGGCTACACCTTC. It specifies CASSLEGYGYTF.

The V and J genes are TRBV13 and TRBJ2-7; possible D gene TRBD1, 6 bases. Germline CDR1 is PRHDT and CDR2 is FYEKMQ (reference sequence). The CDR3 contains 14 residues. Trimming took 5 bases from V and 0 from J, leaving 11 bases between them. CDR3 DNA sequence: TGTGCCAGCAGCCTAACAGGGACCTCCTACGAGCAGTACTTC. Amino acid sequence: CASSLTGTSYEQYF. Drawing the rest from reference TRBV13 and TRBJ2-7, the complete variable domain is AAGVIQSPRHLIKEKRETATLKCYPIPRHDTVYWYQQGPGQDPQFLISFYEKMQSDKGSIPDRFSAQQFSDYHSELNMSSLELGDSALYFCASSLTGTSYEQYFGPGTRLTVT.

The CDR3 spells CASNVWYTEAFF. The CDR3 coding sequence is TGTGCCAGCAACGTCTGGTACACTGAAGCTTTCTTT. This chain connects TRBV2 to TRBJ1-1; no clear D. This CDR3 is 12 amino acids long. Between the trimmed V and J ends, which lost 7 bases and 3 bases, there was a span of 9 bases. CDR1 SNHLY and CDR2 FYNNEI come from the germline V gene.

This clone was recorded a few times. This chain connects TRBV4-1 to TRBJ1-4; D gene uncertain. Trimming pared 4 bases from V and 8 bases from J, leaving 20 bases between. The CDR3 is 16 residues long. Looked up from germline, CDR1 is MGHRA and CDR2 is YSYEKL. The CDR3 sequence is CASSPYDKGLGEKLFF. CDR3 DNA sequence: TGCGCCAGCAGCCCGTACGACAAGGGCCTGGGGGAAAAACTGTTTTTT.

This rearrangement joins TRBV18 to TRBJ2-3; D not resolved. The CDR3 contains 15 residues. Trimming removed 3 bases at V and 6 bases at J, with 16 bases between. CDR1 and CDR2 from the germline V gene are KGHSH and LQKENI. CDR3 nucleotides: TGTGCCAGCTCACCTTTAGCAGCCGCCAGGGATACGCAGTATTTT. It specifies CASSPLAAARDTQYF. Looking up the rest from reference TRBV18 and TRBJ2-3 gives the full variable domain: NAGVMQNPRHLVRRRGQEARLRCSPMKGHSHVYWYRQLPEEGLKFMVYLQKENIIDESGMPKERFSAEFPKEGPSILRIQQVVRGDSAAYFCASSPLAAARDTQYFGPGTRLTVL.